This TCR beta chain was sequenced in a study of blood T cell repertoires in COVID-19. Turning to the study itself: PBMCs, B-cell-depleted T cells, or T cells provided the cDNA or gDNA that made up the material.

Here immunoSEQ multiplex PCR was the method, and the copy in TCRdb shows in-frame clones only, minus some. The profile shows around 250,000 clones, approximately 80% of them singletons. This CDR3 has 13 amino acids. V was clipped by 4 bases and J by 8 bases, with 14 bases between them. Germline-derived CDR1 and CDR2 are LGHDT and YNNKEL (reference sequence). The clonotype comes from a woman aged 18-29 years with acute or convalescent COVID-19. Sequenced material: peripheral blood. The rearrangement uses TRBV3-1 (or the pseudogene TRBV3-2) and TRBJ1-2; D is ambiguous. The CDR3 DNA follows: TGTGCCAGCAGCCTCTCCGAGACACTGGGCTACACCTTC. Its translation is CASSLSETLGYTF.